This T cell receptor beta chain was profiled in a study of T cells after posttransplantation cyclophosphamide. Notes on the study in general: Donor CD8+ memory clones often dominated recipient blood repertoires at later times. Skin or GI-infiltrating T cells shared few TRB sequences with blood.

Libraries were prepared by immunoSEQ multiplex PCR; TCRdb keeps only in-frame clonotypes and omits some of them. This table holds more than 15,000 clones, 85% found once. Worth noting for this clone: Antigen: not known.

Methotrexate plus calcineurin inhibitor accompanied controls' myeloablative marrow transplants; sampling was 1 year later. The CDR3 is 12 amino acids. V gave up 3 bases and J gave up 5 bases, with 9 bases separating them. The germline gives CDR1 SGHRS, CDR2 YFSETQ. The rearrangement uses TRBV5-1 and TRBJ2-7; no firm D call. The input for sequencing was PBMCs, taken after allogeneic stem cell transplant with calcineurin inhibitor and methotrexate. This clonotype was obtained from a female patient younger than 35 who received an allogeneic stem cell transplant from an unrelated donor, was CMV-positive, and had acute and chronic GVHD. Some of the T cells may derive from the graft donor. Written as DNA, the CDR3 is TGCGCCAGCAGCTGGCCCCCAGACGAGCAGTACTTC. This sequence encodes CASSWPPDEQYF.